This TCR beta chain was sequenced in a study of cytomegalovirus exposure and HLA in healthy donors. General observations from the study: V- and J-gene trimming of TCR beta was linked (in a later analysis) to a missense DCLRE1C variant. Later, an analysis showed that TCR beta chains associated with HLA were more clonally expanded than others that were equally common. Fewer N-insertions (relative to the 666-donor mean) were reportedly seen in an Asian-associated ancestry cluster in a later analysis.

A remark on this clone: The antigen is not known.

The PCR contained 60 Vbeta and 13 Jbeta primers. Only in-frame clones appear in the TCRdb table, and some are missing; sequencing was by immunoSEQ multiplex PCR. Of about 130,000 clones in the sample, around 73% were seen once. This sequence was found in a human donor in good health. The specimen sequenced was PBMCs.

The CDR3 nucleotides are TGTGCCAGCAGCTTGGGGGTTGCAGGGGTGGGCACAGATACGCAGTATTTT. Residues: CASSLGVAGVGTDTQYF. The V and J genes are TRBV5-4 and TRBJ2-3; D may be TRBD1 (6 bases). The CDR3 extends over 17 amino acids. The ends were cut back, 0 bases at V and 1 base at J, with 15 bases in the middle. Germline loops: CDR1 SGHNT, CDR2 YYREEE (reference sequence).